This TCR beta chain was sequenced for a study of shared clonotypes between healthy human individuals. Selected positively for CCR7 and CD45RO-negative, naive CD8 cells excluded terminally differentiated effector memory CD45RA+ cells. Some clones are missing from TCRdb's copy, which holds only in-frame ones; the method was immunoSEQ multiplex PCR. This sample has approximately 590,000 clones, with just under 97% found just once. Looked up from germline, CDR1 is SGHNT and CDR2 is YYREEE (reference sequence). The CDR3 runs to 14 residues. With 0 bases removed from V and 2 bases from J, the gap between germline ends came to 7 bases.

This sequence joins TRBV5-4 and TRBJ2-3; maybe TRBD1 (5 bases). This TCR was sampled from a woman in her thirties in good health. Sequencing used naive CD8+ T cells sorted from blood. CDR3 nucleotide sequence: TGTGCCAGCAGCTTGGGACAGATCACAGATACGCAGTATTTT. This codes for CASSLGQITDTQYF.